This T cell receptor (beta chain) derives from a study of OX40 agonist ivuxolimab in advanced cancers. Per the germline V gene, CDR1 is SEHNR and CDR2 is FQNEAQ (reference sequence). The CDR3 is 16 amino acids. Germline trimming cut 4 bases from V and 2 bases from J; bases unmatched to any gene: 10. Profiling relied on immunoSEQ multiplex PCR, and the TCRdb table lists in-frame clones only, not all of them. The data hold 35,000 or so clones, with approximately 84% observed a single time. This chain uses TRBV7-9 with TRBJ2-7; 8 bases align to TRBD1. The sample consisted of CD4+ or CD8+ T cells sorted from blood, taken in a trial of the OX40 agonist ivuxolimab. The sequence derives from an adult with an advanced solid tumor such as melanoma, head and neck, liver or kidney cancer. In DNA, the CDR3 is TGTGCCAGCAGCTCCAGGGGACAGGCCCAACCCTACGAGCAGTACTTC. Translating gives CASSSRGQAQPYEQYF.